This is a list of T cell receptor beta chains from one sample in a study of cytomegalovirus exposure and HLA in healthy donors. Repertoires were generated with immunoSEQ multiplex PCR, while TCRdb's copy carries only in-frame clones and drops some. The top ten hold 0.67% of the sample, which has about 110,000 clones, under 97% seen once. Input material: PBMCs. All receptors derive from a woman aged 18-29 years in good health and CMV-seronegative. The CDR3 runs from the conserved cysteine through the conserved F or W. Fields, in order: D gene, V gene, clone size, CDR3 length, J gene, CDR3 protein, CDR3 DNA. D genes are given only for firm matches. Some rows have no size entry. The others give once, few or many, or a class for an expanded clone.

D gene: NA
V gene: TRBV7-2
clone size: once
CDR3 length: 16
J gene: TRBJ1-2
CDR3 protein: CASSLEIMAGGYGYTF
CDR3 DNA: TGTGCCAGCAGCTTAGAGATAATGGCAGGAGGGTATGGCTACACCTTC

D gene: NA
V gene: TRBV19
clone size: NA
CDR3 length: 15
J gene: TRBJ1-5
CDR3 protein: CASSYYRVSNQPQHF
CDR3 DNA: TGTGCCAGTAGTTATTACAGGGTTAGCAATCAGCCCCAGCATTTT

D gene: TRBD1
V gene: TRBV27
clone size: NA
CDR3 length: 17
J gene: TRBJ1-1
CDR3 protein: CASSRNRGRPLNTEAFF
CDR3 DNA: TGTGCCAGCAGTCGAAACAGGGGGCGACCCCTGAACACTGAAGCTTTCTTT

D gene: TRBD1
V gene: TRBV4-1
clone size: NA
CDR3 length: 15
J gene: TRBJ2-7
CDR3 protein: CASSQLGQGFHEQYF
CDR3 DNA: TGCGCCAGCAGCCAACTGGGACAGGGGTTCCACGAGCAGTACTTC

D gene: TRBD2
V gene: TRBV7-3
clone size: NA
CDR3 length: 14
J gene: TRBJ2-2
CDR3 protein: CASSLASGGGELFF
CDR3 DNA: TGTGCCAGCAGCTTAGCGTCGGGGGGCGGGGAGCTGTTTTTT

D gene: NA
V gene: TRBV4-2
clone size: few
CDR3 length: 16
J gene: TRBJ2-4
CDR3 protein: CASSQGFGGPKNIQYF
CDR3 DNA: TGTGCCAGCAGCCAAGGCTTCGGGGGTCCCAAAAACATTCAGTACTTC

D gene: NA
V gene: TRBV5-1
clone size: few
CDR3 length: 15
J gene: TRBJ2-7
CDR3 protein: CASSLGISGSYEQYF
CDR3 DNA: TGCGCCAGCAGCTTGGGGATCTCCGGGTCCTACGAGCAGTACTTC

D gene: TRBD2
V gene: TRBV5-4
clone size: NA
CDR3 length: 17
J gene: TRBJ2-2
CDR3 protein: CASSPPGSGANTGELFF
CDR3 DNA: TGTGCCAGCAGTCCGCCGGGTAGCGGGGCGAACACCGGGGAGCTGTTTTTT

D gene: TRBD1
V gene: TRBV5-1
clone size: NA
CDR3 length: 15
J gene: TRBJ2-7
CDR3 protein: CASSLGDRGIGEQYF
CDR3 DNA: TGCGCCAGCAGCTTGGGAGACAGGGGCATTGGCGAGCAGTACTTC

D gene: NA
V gene: TRBV2
clone size: NA
CDR3 length: 14
J gene: TRBJ1-5
CDR3 protein: CASNGQRSNQPQHF
CDR3 DNA: TGTGCCAGCAATGGACAGAGAAGCAATCAGCCCCAGCATTTT

D gene: NA
V gene: TRBV7-6
clone size: NA
CDR3 length: 12
J gene: TRBJ2-5
CDR3 protein: CASSLVEETQYF
CDR3 DNA: TGTGCCAGCAGCTTAGTCGAGGAGACCCAGTACTTC

D gene: TRBD1
V gene: TRBV18
clone size: NA
CDR3 length: 13
J gene: TRBJ1-1
CDR3 protein: CASSPPGQAGAFF
CDR3 DNA: TGTGCCAGCTCACCACCAGGACAGGCTGGGGCTTTCTTT

D gene: NA
V gene: TRBV27
clone size: NA
CDR3 length: 12
J gene: TRBJ1-1
CDR3 protein: CASSLTGTEAFF
CDR3 DNA: TGTGCCAGCAGTTTAACAGGGACTGAAGCTTTCTTT

D gene: NA
V gene: TRBV27
clone size: once
CDR3 length: 11
J gene: TRBJ2-5
CDR3 protein: CASSSQETQYF
CDR3 DNA: TGTGCCAGCAGTTCACAAGAGACCCAGTACTTC

D gene: NA
V gene: TRBV6-1
clone size: NA
CDR3 length: 15
J gene: TRBJ1-1
CDR3 protein: CASSEYAGSNTEAFF
CDR3 DNA: TGTGCCAGCAGTGAATATGCAGGGTCAAACACTGAAGCTTTCTTT

D gene: NA
V gene: TRBV11-2
clone size: NA
CDR3 length: 16
J gene: TRBJ1-1
CDR3 protein: CASSQLKQSMNTEAFF
CDR3 DNA: TGTGCCAGCAGCCAACTGAAACAGTCCATGAACACTGAAGCTTTCTTT

D gene: NA
V gene: TRBV5-4
clone size: NA
CDR3 length: 19
J gene: TRBJ1-1
CDR3 protein: CANLRPEGPGRGRNTEAFF
CDR3 DNA: TGTGCCAACCTTCGACCGGAAGGGCCAGGGCGGGGTAGGAACACTGAAGCTTTCTTT

D gene: TRBD1
V gene: TRBV2
clone size: NA
CDR3 length: 15
J gene: TRBJ1-2
CDR3 protein: CASSRPGQPFYGYTF
CDR3 DNA: TGTGCCAGCAGCCGACCGGGACAGCCCTTCTATGGCTACACCTTC

D gene: TRBD1
V gene: TRBV2
clone size: NA
CDR3 length: 15
J gene: TRBJ1-5
CDR3 protein: CASRGQKNSNQPQHF
CDR3 DNA: TGTGCCAGCAGGGGACAGAAAAATAGCAATCAGCCCCAGCATTTT

D gene: TRBD1
V gene: TRBV9
clone size: once
CDR3 length: 17
J gene: TRBJ1-6
CDR3 protein: CASSVGPNAGGHSPLHF
CDR3 DNA: TGTGCCAGCAGCGTAGGACCTAATGCAGGGGGCCATTCACCCCTCCACTTT

D gene: NA
V gene: TRBV27
clone size: NA
CDR3 length: 15
J gene: TRBJ2-3
CDR3 protein: CASSFAGTITDTQYF
CDR3 DNA: TGTGCCAGCAGTTTTGCGGGCACAATCACAGATACGCAGTATTTT

D gene: NA
V gene: TRBV2
clone size: NA
CDR3 length: 14
J gene: TRBJ2-1
CDR3 protein: CASSEGGALDEQFF
CDR3 DNA: TGTGCCAGCAGTGAAGGGGGCGCGTTGGATGAGCAGTTCTTC

D gene: NA
V gene: TRBV9
clone size: NA
CDR3 length: 13
J gene: TRBJ2-3
CDR3 protein: CASSRGSTDTQYF
CDR3 DNA: TGTGCCAGCAGCCGAGGGAGCACAGATACGCAGTATTTT

D gene: TRBD1
V gene: TRBV7-2
clone size: NA
CDR3 length: 14
J gene: TRBJ1-2
CDR3 protein: CASSRDRTNYDYTF
CDR3 DNA: TGTGCCAGCAGCCGGGACAGAACTAACTATGACTACACCTTC

D gene: NA
V gene: TRBV13
clone size: NA
CDR3 length: 12
J gene: TRBJ2-3
CDR3 protein: CASSPGSDTQYF
CDR3 DNA: TGTGCCAGCAGCCCCGGGTCAGATACGCAGTATTTT

D gene: NA
V gene: TRBV5-5
clone size: once
CDR3 length: 13
J gene: TRBJ2-1
CDR3 protein: CASSLAIYNEQFF
CDR3 DNA: TGTGCCAGCAGCTTGGCCATCTACAATGAGCAGTTCTTC

D gene: TRBD2
V gene: TRBV11-2
clone size: NA
CDR3 length: 16
J gene: TRBJ2-5
CDR3 protein: CASSFELAGGPETQYF
CDR3 DNA: TGTGCCAGCAGCTTCGAACTAGCGGGGGGCCCAGAGACCCAGTACTTC

D gene: NA
V gene: TRBV2
clone size: NA
CDR3 length: 16
J gene: TRBJ1-5
CDR3 protein: CASSEQGRWGNQPQHF
CDR3 DNA: TGTGCCAGCAGTGAACAGGGGAGATGGGGCAATCAGCCCCAGCATTTT

D gene: TRBD1
V gene: TRBV5-1
clone size: NA
CDR3 length: 16
J gene: TRBJ2-2
CDR3 protein: CASSLGDRSNTGELFF
CDR3 DNA: TGCGCCAGCAGCTTAGGGGACAGGTCGAACACCGGGGAGCTGTTTTTT

D gene: NA
V gene: TRBV11-3
clone size: NA
CDR3 length: 13
J gene: TRBJ2-1
CDR3 protein: CASSPHGYNEQFF
CDR3 DNA: TGTGCCAGCAGCCCCCACGGCTACAATGAGCAGTTCTTC

D gene: TRBD2
V gene: TRBV5-1
clone size: NA
CDR3 length: 16
J gene: TRBJ2-1
CDR3 protein: CASSLGQFGGWNEQFF
CDR3 DNA: TGCGCCAGCAGCTTGGGACAGTTCGGGGGGTGGAATGAGCAGTTCTTC

D gene: TRBD1
V gene: TRBV2
clone size: once
CDR3 length: 13
J gene: TRBJ1-1
CDR3 protein: CASEGQGQPEAFF
CDR3 DNA: TGTGCCAGCGAGGGACAGGGGCAGCCTGAAGCTTTCTTT

D gene: NA
V gene: TRBV9
clone size: NA
CDR3 length: 15
J gene: TRBJ1-1
CDR3 protein: CASSTTGGRNTEAFF
CDR3 DNA: TGTGCCAGCAGCACTACGGGGGGCAGGAACACTGAAGCTTTCTTT

D gene: TRBD1
V gene: TRBV7-7
clone size: NA
CDR3 length: 14
J gene: TRBJ2-1
CDR3 protein: CASSLGQGYNEQFF
CDR3 DNA: TGTGCCAGCAGCCTCGGACAGGGATACAATGAGCAGTTCTTC

D gene: NA
V gene: TRBV7-9
clone size: NA
CDR3 length: 15
J gene: TRBJ2-4
CDR3 protein: CASSADTWAKNIQYF
CDR3 DNA: TGTGCCAGCAGCGCCGACACATGGGCCAAAAACATTCAGTACTTC